This T cell receptor beta chain was documented in a study of graft-versus-host responses after intestinal transplantation. The CDR3 contains 13 residues. The V gene lost 4 bases and the J gene lost 4 bases, with 12 bases spanning the gap. Looked up from germline, CDR1 is SGHRS and CDR2 is YFSETQ. Some clones are missing from TCRdb's copy, which holds only in-frame ones; the method was immunoSEQ multiplex PCR. The sample has about 85,000 clones, approximately 78% seen once; the top ten hold approximately 0.78%. This clone was picked up a small number of times. The target antigen is unknown. This TCR was sampled from a human donor who received an intestinal transplant. The material was unstimulated CD4+ T cells sorted from spleen or lymph node cells, obtained before intestinal transplant. The V call is TRBV5-1, the J call TRBJ2-7, with D perhaps matching TRBD2 (5 bases). The CDR3 DNA follows: TGCGCCAGCAGCCGTGGAGGTGGTTACGAGCAGTACTTC. Amino acids: CASSRGGGYEQYF.